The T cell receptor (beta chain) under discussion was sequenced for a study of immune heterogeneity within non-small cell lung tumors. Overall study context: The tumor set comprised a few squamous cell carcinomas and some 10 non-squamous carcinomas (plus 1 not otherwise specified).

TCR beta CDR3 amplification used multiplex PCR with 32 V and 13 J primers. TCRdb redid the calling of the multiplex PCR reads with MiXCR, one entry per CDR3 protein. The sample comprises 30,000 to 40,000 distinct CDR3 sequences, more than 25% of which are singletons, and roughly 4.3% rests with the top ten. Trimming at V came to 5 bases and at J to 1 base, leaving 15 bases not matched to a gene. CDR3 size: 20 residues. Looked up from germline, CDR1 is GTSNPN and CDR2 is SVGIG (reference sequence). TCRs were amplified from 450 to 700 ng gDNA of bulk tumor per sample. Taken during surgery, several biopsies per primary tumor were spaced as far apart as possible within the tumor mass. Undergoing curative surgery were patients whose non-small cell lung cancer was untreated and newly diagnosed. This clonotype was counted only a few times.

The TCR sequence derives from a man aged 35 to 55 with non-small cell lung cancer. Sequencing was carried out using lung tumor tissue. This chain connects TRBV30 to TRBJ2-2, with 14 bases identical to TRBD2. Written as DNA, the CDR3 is TGTGCCTGGGGGGCCCGGACAGGCGGGACTAGCGGGGGGAACACCGGGGAGCTGTTTTTT. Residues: CAWGARTGGTSGGNTGELFF.